This T cell receptor beta chain was sequenced in a study of blood T cell repertoires in COVID-19 (dated by TCRdb to 2018 to 2020). At the level of the whole study: Samples covering the acute and convalescent phases of COVID-19 were provided by collaborators in the United States, Italy and Spain. The repertoires were released in a freely available public database meant as a resource for research on the immune response to SARS-CoV-2. HLA class I and class II types, where available, came from metadata supplied by the sample provider rather than from assay-based typing. Samples were obtained from the ongoing ImmuneRACE study (first 160 participants) and from 1,254 subjects provided by 6 global collaborators. The material from the prospective study consisted of cDNA or gDNA derived from T cells, B-cell-depleted T cells, or PBMCs. Sample metadata almost always included a de-identified subject ID, COVID-19 status, age in years and sex. Deeply sampled blood TCRbeta repertoires from subjects exposed to, actively infected with, or recovered from COVID-19 were included in the dataset.

The immunoSEQ Assay, a bias-controlled multiplex PCR, was used to amplify TCRbeta CDR3 regions from genomic DNA. The paper's processing steps were these. The number of nucleated cells in each sample was estimated by amplification of reference gene primers within the assay. Sequence reads were collapsed and filtered to measure the absolute abundance of every unique TCRbeta CDR3 rearrangement. For each sample, productive Simpson clonality was calculated by taking the square root of Simpson's diversity index across productive rearrangements. This is the immuneACCESS table as TCRdb keeps it, with only in-frame sequences that have V and J called. A part of the clones is gone; compared with another copy, unresolved V genes explain less than half, and the rest is unexplained. The V and J calls and clone size come from that table; D and trimming were worked out from the DNA. This sample has about 170,000 clones in its table, and approximately 87% of those were observed once. Approximately 4% of the sample lies in the top ten.

Enrolling through a virtual design, the prospective study's participants ranged in age from roughly 18 to 100 years and lived across about two dozen United States geographic areas. In the prospective study, cohorts were assigned on the basis of participant-reported clinical history obtained from a screening survey and a study questionnaire. For ImmuneRACE Cohort 3, a participant was defined as recovered based on two consecutive negative NP/OP PCR tests, clearance by a healthcare professional, or resolution of symptoms. In the prospective study, whole blood, serum and a nasopharyngeal or oropharyngeal swab were collected from each participant by mobile phlebotomists. Over an approximately 2-month period, participants in the prospective study had the option of providing additional blood draws and questionnaires. Blood samples from the prospective study were shipped frozen or at room temperature prior to DNA extraction.

A note on this clone: Its specific antigen is unknown. No per-base quality is available; no much larger clone lies one base away.

What the study reported, not specific to this receptor: Clinical and demographic metadata were provided uncurated, with the amount varying by source and participant.

The sequence came from a woman aged 45-59 years who had recovered from COVID-19. Sequenced material: PBMCs or T cells enriched from blood (not recorded which).

The bases are TGTGCCAGTAGTATCGGAGGTTCACCCCTCCACTTT. This is translated as CASSIGGSPLHF. The receptor chain draws on TRBV19 and TRBJ1-6, with no confidently assigned D gene. The CDR1 and CDR2 encoded by the germline V gene (reference sequence) are LNHDA and SQIVND. V loses 3 bases, J loses 9 bases, and the germline ends lie 6 bases apart. The CDR3, cysteine through phenylalanine, is 12 amino acids long. Solely the CDR3 DNA is kept, with 36 bases framed from the first base.